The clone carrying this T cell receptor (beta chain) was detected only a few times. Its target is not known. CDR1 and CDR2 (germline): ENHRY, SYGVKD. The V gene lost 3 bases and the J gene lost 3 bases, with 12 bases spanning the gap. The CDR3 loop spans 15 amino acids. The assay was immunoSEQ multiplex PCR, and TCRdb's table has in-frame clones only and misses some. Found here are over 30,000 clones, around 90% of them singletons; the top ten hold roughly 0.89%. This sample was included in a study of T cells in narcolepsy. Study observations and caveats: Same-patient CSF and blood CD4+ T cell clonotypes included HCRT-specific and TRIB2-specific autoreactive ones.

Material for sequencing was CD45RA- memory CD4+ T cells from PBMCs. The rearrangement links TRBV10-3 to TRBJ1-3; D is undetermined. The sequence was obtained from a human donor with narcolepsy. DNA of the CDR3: TGTGCCATCAGTGATATGTCCCGATATGGAAACACCATATATTTT. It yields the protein CAISDMSRYGNTIYF.